These T cell receptor beta chains were read from a single sample in a study of OX40 agonist ivuxolimab in advanced cancers. The protocol was immunoSEQ multiplex PCR, while the TCRdb copy is restricted to in-frame clones and leaves out a portion. The data show about 20,000 clones, less than 90% seen once. Sequenced material: CD4+ or CD8+ T cells sorted from blood, taken in a trial of the OX40 agonist ivuxolimab. Receptors were obtained from an adult with an advanced solid tumor such as melanoma, head and neck, liver or kidney cancer. The CDR3 runs from the conserved cysteine through the conserved F or W. A D gene is named only where the DNA matches it firmly. Expanded clones get a size class; other rows say once, few or many, or leave the size out.

clone_size	v_call	j_call	d_call	cdr3_aa	cdr3_nt
.	TRBV6-5	TRBJ2-7	TRBD1	CASSYTDRETSYEQYF	TGTGCCAGCAGTTATACCGACAGGGAAACGTCCTACGAGCAGTACTTC
.	TRBV28	TRBJ2-5	.	CASSPMGVGQIQETQYF	TGTGCCAGCAGTCCTATGGGAGTAGGACAGATCCAAGAGACCCAGTACTTC
.	TRBV5-6	TRBJ2-7	TRBD1	CASSLDRGPSYEQYF	TGTGCCAGCAGCTTGGACAGGGGACCCTCCTACGAGCAGTACTTC
.	TRBV7-2	TRBJ2-7	.	CASSRLYEQYF	TGTGCCAGCAGCCGGCTCTACGAGCAGTACTTC
.	TRBV5-5	TRBJ2-5	.	CASSRAVWGFQETQYF	TGTGCCAGCAGTCGGGCGGTGTGGGGATTTCAGGAGACCCAGTACTTC
.	TRBV27	TRBJ1-3	TRBD1	CASSQQGDGNTIYF	TGTGCCAGCAGTCAGCAGGGGGATGGAAACACCATATATTTT
.	TRBV5-6	TRBJ2-5	TRBD2	CASSLLSGSETQYF	TGTGCCAGCAGCTTGCTTAGCGGGAGCGAGACCCAGTACTTC
once	TRBV29-1	TRBJ2-3	TRBD1	CSVEEGTGVDTQYF	TGCAGCGTTGAAGAGGGGACAGGGGTAGATACGCAGTATTTT
once	TRBV6-1	TRBJ1-1	.	CASTGGGSNTEAFF	TGTGCCAGCACCGGGGGAGGGTCGAACACTGAAGCTTTCTTT
.	TRBV2	TRBJ2-7	.	CASRQFQVYF	TGTGCCAGCCGACAGTTCCAGGTCTACTTC
.	TRBV7-9	TRBJ1-4	.	CASRPSDSLNEKLFF	TGTGCCAGCAGGCCTTCGGACAGCCTTAATGAAAAACTGTTTTTT
.	TRBV28	TRBJ2-3	TRBD2	CASSVPLREGLWGGDTQYF	TGTGCCAGCAGCGTCCCGTTGCGGGAGGGCCTTTGGGGTGGGGATACGCAGTATTTT
.	TRBV28	TRBJ2-7	.	CASSLGGEQYF	TGTGCCAGCAGTTTGGGGGGTGAGCAGTACTTC
.	TRBV7-2	TRBJ2-7	TRBD1	CASSLWGTGYYEQYF	TGTGCCAGCAGCTTATGGGGGACAGGGTACTACGAGCAGTACTTC
few	TRBV27	TRBJ1-5	.	CASSWDGAQPQHF	TGTGCCAGCAGTTGGGACGGGGCTCAGCCCCAGCATTTT
.	TRBV19	TRBJ2-4	.	CASSPPGGGTVGKNIQYF	TGTGCCAGTAGTCCCCCGGGAGGGGGGACAGTCGGCAAAAACATTCAGTACTTC
.	TRBV7-8	TRBJ1-6	.	CASSLDGGLNSPLHF	TGTGCCAGCAGCTTAGATGGGGGGCTGAATTCACCCCTCCACTTT
.	TRBV19	TRBJ2-7	.	CASSFGQEQYF	TGTGCCAGTAGTTTTGGACAGGAGCAGTACTTC
.	TRBV6-5	TRBJ2-1	TRBD2	CASSWRAGRSEQFF	TGTGCCAGCAGTTGGCGAGCGGGAAGGAGCGAGCAGTTCTTC
.	TRBV27	TRBJ2-1	.	CASSLSGGGQFNEQFF	TGTGCCAGCAGTTTATCGGGCGGGGGCCAGTTCAATGAGCAGTTCTTC
.	TRBV21-1	TRBJ1-5	.	CASSKVGDLGQPQHF	TGTGCCAGCAGCAAAGTTGGGGATCTCGGTCAGCCCCAGCATTTT
.	TRBV9	TRBJ2-7	.	CASSVDYSFYEQYF	TGTGCCAGCAGCGTAGATTACAGCTTCTACGAGCAGTACTTC
.	TRBV7-6	TRBJ2-3	.	CASSLGWTDTDTQYF	TGTGCCAGCAGCTTAGGGTGGACTGACACAGATACGCAGTATTTT
.	TRBV27	TRBJ2-1	TRBD1	CASSWGTDNEQFF	TGTGCCAGCAGTTGGGGGACAGACAATGAGCAGTTCTTC
.	TRBV5-6	TRBJ2-7	.	CASSYRGLHEQYF	TGTGCCAGCAGCTACCGAGGGCTCCACGAGCAGTACTTC
.	TRBV9	TRBJ2-6	.	CASSVASGANVLTF	TGTGCCAGCAGCGTAGCCTCTGGGGCCAACGTCCTGACTTTC
.	TRBV13	TRBJ2-3	TRBD2	CASRPRTSGSGAQYF	TGTGCCAGCAGACCCCGGACTAGCGGGAGTGGGGCGCAGTATTTT
.	TRBV6-1	TRBJ2-7	TRBD1	CASSEGQGSYEQYF	TGTGCCAGCAGTGAAGGACAGGGGAGCTACGAGCAGTACTTC
.	TRBV5-6	TRBJ2-7	TRBD1	CASSKGQGPSYEQYF	TGTGCCAGCAGCAAGGGACAGGGGCCTTCCTACGAGCAGTACTTC
.	TRBV12-5	TRBJ1-5	.	CASGLTGPGYSNQPQHF	TGTGCTAGTGGTTTGACAGGTCCGGGGTATAGCAATCAGCCCCAGCATTTT
.	TRBV4-3	TRBJ1-2	.	CASSPQFDSSYGYTF	TGCGCCAGCAGCCCCCAATTCGACAGCTCCTATGGCTACACCTTC
.	TRBV19	TRBJ2-5	TRBD2	CASSMYSGGGETQYF	TGTGCCAGTAGTATGTACAGCGGGGGGGGAGAGACCCAGTACTTC
.	TRBV4-3	TRBJ2-7	.	CASSQMRGYEQYF	TGCGCCAGCAGCCAAATGCGGGGTTACGAGCAGTACTTC
.	TRBV7-8	TRBJ2-3	.	CASAGSSLPDTQYF	TGTGCCAGCGCGGGCAGCTCCCTCCCAGATACGCAGTATTTT
.	TRBV7-9	TRBJ1-5	.	CASSLAAREGDSNQPQHF	TGTGCCAGCAGCTTAGCGGCCAGGGAAGGGGATAGCAATCAGCCCCAGCATTTT
once	TRBV4-3	TRBJ2-3	TRBD2	CASSQEGSVGLAGGADTQYF	TGCGCCAGCAGCCAAGAAGGTTCCGTAGGACTAGCGGGGGGCGCAGATACGCAGTATTTT
.	TRBV19	TRBJ2-7	TRBD2	CASSFASGRYEQYF	TGTGCCAGTAGTTTCGCTAGCGGGAGGTACGAGCAGTACTTC
.	TRBV4-1	TRBJ1-2	.	CASSQAPTVANYGYTF	TGCGCCAGCAGCCAAGCCCCGACAGTAGCTAACTATGGCTACACCTTC
.	TRBV7-3	TRBJ2-5	.	CASSLTSLQGGETQYF	TGTGCCAGCAGCCTCACATCCCTCCAGGGTGGGGAGACCCAGTACTTC
.	TRBV23-1	TRBJ2-7	TRBD2	CASSQSYGRGSREQYF	TGCGCCAGCAGTCAATCGTATGGGCGGGGGAGTAGGGAGCAGTACTTC
.	TRBV4-3	TRBJ2-1	TRBD2	CASSQVPSGTYNEQFF	TGCGCCAGCAGCCAAGTGCCTAGCGGGACCTACAATGAGCAGTTCTTC
.	TRBV6-5	TRBJ2-5	TRBD2	CASSYGLADETQYF	TGTGCCAGCAGCTACGGACTAGCGGACGAGACCCAGTACTTC
.	TRBV6-6	TRBJ2-3	.	CASSPDSDTQYF	TGTGCCAGCAGCCCAGACTCAGATACGCAGTATTTT
.	TRBV5-1	TRBJ2-2	.	CASSDSPGPNTGELFF	TGCGCCAGCAGCGACTCTCCGGGACCCAACACCGGGGAGCTGTTTTTT
.	TRBV7-8	TRBJ1-4	.	CASSPPGRGKLFF	TGTGCCAGCAGCCCACCAGGGCGGGGAAAACTGTTTTTT
.	TRBV6-4	TRBJ2-1	TRBD1	CASSETGEVYNEQFF	TGTGCCAGCAGTGAGACAGGGGAAGTCTACAATGAGCAGTTCTTC
.	TRBV6-6	TRBJ2-7	TRBD1	CASSYSTGNEQYF	TGTGCCAGCAGTTACTCGACAGGGAACGAGCAGTACTTC
.	TRBV19	TRBJ2-3	.	CASSPGTDTQYF	TGTGCCAGTAGTCCCGGGACAGATACGCAGTATTTT
.	TRBV6-6	TRBJ2-7	.	CASKCGEAWLGEQYF	TGTGCCAGCAAGTGCGGGGAGGCCTGGCTCGGAGAGCAGTACTTC
.	TRBV5-5	TRBJ2-7	TRBD1	CASSLGQGAYEQYF	TGTGCCAGCAGCTTGGGACAGGGGGCCTACGAGCAGTACTTC